These 13 T cell receptor beta chains were sequenced from one sample in a study of T cell clonality in common variable immunodeficiency. The study, taken as a whole, reports: In common variable immunodeficiency, TCR beta chains reportedly carried fewer deletions and N-nucleotide insertions.

Antigens for these TCRs are unknown. The repertoire was sequenced with immunoSEQ multiplex PCR; TCRdb's copy has only in-frame clones and lacks some. Reported are 15,000 to 25,000 clones, none seen only once; the ten largest carry more than 20%. Input material: peripheral blood mononuclear cells. These receptors all stem from a human donor with common variable immunodeficiency.

Concerning this clone itself: The read gets to within 3 residues of the CDR3 end, and the germline J gene fills in the rest. The chain links TRBV19 to TRBJ1-5; D gene unclear. The CDR3 length is 12 residues. Germline V gene lookup returns CDR1 LNHDA and CDR2 SQIVND (reference sequence). V was trimmed by 6 bases and J by 5 bases, leaving 8 bases between them. This CDR3 reads CASRRVYQPQHF. The part of the CDR3 DNA that was read is TGTGCCAGTAGGCGGGTTTATCAGCCC.

This clone was seen a few times. Sequencing ends 3 residues short of the CDR3 end; the germline J gene provides the rest. V gene TRBV19 combines with J gene TRBJ1-5, with 9 bases matching TRBD1. The CDR3 totals 13 residues. After removal of 4 bases from V and 9 bases from J, the junction contained 4 bases not matched to a gene. Germline V gene lookup returns CDR1 LNHDA and CDR2 SQIVND (reference sequence). CDR3 sequence: CASSRTGAGPQHF. The DNA read from the CDR3 is TGTGCCAGTAGTAGGACAGGGGCCGGGCCC.

To note about this clone: The CDR3 extends 3 residues past the end of the read, so its final part is completed from the germline J gene. This sequence joins TRBV19 and TRBJ1-1, with D possibly being TRBD1 (5 bases). The germline CDR1 and CDR2 sequences are LNHDA and SQIVND (reference sequence). V lost 6 bases and J 1 base, leaving 15 bases between the germline ends. There are 15 residues in the CDR3. CDR3 amino acids: CASSLSVGGNTEAFF. The covered CDR3 bases are TGTGCCAGTAGCCTTTCAGTGGGGGGGAACACTGAA.

This clone was counted a few times. CDR3: CASSLYSSTYNEQFF. The part of the CDR3 DNA that was read is TGTGCCAGCAGCTTATACAGCTCAACATACAATGAG. The gene calls are TRBV7-2 and TRBJ2-1; no definite D call. The DNA ends 3 residues before the CDR3 does, and the rest of the CDR3 is filled in from the germline J gene. Germline assignment: CDR1 SGHTA and CDR2 FQGNSA. The V end was cut by 2 bases, the J end by 4 bases, with 12 bases between. The CDR3 is 15 residues long.

This clone was counted many times. The read finishes 3 residues shy of the CDR3 end, and the germline J gene is used to complete it. The rearrangement links TRBV7-3 to TRBJ2-1; TRBD2 is a possible D gene (6 bases). Germline CDR1 and CDR2: SGHTA and FQGTGA. The CDR3 runs 15 residues. Trimming left V 2 bases short and J 5 bases short, with 13 bases between. CDR3 DNA (partial): TGTGCCAGCAGCTTAGTTGGTGGGGGGAACAATGAG. Its protein product is CASSLVGGGNNE. The whole CDR3 sequence is CASSLVGGGNNEQFF.

Note on this clone: The CDR3 end is not reached by the read, which stops 3 residues before it; the germline J gene fills it in. The V and J genes are TRBV30 and TRBJ1-6, with D possibly matching TRBD1 (5 bases). V was trimmed by 2 bases and J by 7 bases, leaving 21 bases between them. Looked up from germline, CDR1 is GTSNPN and CDR2 is SVGIG (reference sequence). The CDR3 is made up of 17 amino acids. The CDR3 DNA, read in part, is TGTGCCTGGAGTTCCGGTTCGCGGGGGGGAGGGAATTCACCC. This encodes CAWSSGSRGGGNSP. The whole CDR3 sequence reads CAWSSGSRGGGNSPLHF.

This clone was seen ten or more times. The read halts 3 residues ahead of the CDR3 end, with the missing end drawn from the germline J gene. The chain combines TRBV30 with TRBJ1-1; 7 positions agree with TRBD1. This CDR3 has 12 amino acids. CDR1 is GTSNPN, CDR2 SVGIG, per germline (reference sequence). CDR3 residues: CAWSVGKGAAFF. CDR3 DNA, as far as it was read: TGTGCCTGGAGTGTGGGGAAGGGGGCT. Variable domain in full (rest from reference TRBV30 and TRBJ1-1): SQTIHQWPATLVQPVGSPLSLECTVEGTSNPNLYWYRQAAGRGLQLLFYSVGIGQISSEVPQNLSASRPQDRQFILSSKKLLLSDSGFYLCAWSVGKGAAFFGQGTRLTVV.

In this sample, this clone turned up a few times. The read ends 3 residues shy of where the CDR3 ends; the end is completed using the germline J gene. The chain uses TRBV5-1 and TRBJ1-3; TRBD1 aligns across 12 bases. Germline values: CDR1 SGHRS, CDR2 YFSETQ. V gave up 4 bases and J gave up 8 bases; unmatched junction bases: 7. CDR3 length: 15 residues. The CDR3 DNA, read in part, is TGCGCCAGCAGCGCGCGGGACAGGGGGCTGGACACC. Its translation is CASSARDRGLDT. The whole CDR3 region reads CASSARDRGLDTIYF.

This clone is labeled as medium-sized. Read data end 3 residues before the CDR3 end; the end is taken from the germline J gene. The chain joins TRBV6-2 or TRBV6-3 to TRBJ2-4, with 7 bases fitting TRBD2. Germline CDR1 MNHEY, CDR2 SVGEGT. The V segment lost 7 bases and the J segment 9 bases; nucleotides outside the gene matches: 3. This CDR3 has 11 amino acids. CDR3 sequence: CASTSGSIQYF. The CDR3 DNA, read in part, is TGTGCCAGCACTAGCGGAAGCATT.

CDR3 DNA (partial): TGTGCCAGTAGTATACCCAGGGGGTTTTTCGGCAATCAGCCC. Protein: CASSIPRGFFGNQP. The complete CDR3 protein is CASSIPRGFFGNQPQHF. The chain has TRBV19 and TRBJ1-5, with 7 positions matching TRBD1. The read halts 3 residues ahead of the CDR3 end, with the missing end drawn from the germline J gene. Germline V gives CDR1 LNHDA, CDR2 SQIVND (reference sequence). J gave up 2 bases and V 2 bases, and 9 bases lay outside the gene matches. The CDR3 covers 17 residues.

On this clone itself: The DNA ends 3 residues before the CDR3 does, and the rest of the CDR3 is filled in from the germline J gene. This chain connects TRBV13 to TRBJ1-1; a weak D match, TRBD1 (5 bases). The length of the CDR3 is 15 residues. V lost 0 bases to trimming and J lost 1 base, with 9 bases between them. Germline V gene data show CDR1 as PRHDT and CDR2 as FYEKMQ (reference sequence). The CDR3 sequence: CASSLGPGQNTEAFF. The CDR3 DNA, read in part, is TGTGCCAGCAGCTTAGGCCCCGGACAGAACACTGAA.

In its sample, this clone was seen many times. The read finishes 3 residues shy of the CDR3 end, and the germline J gene is used to complete it. This chain joins TRBV29-1 and TRBJ1-1, with TRBD1 identical over 9 bases. Per the germline V gene, CDR1 is SQVTM and CDR2 is ANQGSEA. V lost 4 bases and J lost 0; bases outside the gene matches: 3. The CDR3 runs 14 residues. CDR3 DNA, as far as it was read: TGCAGCGTTGGGGACAGGGTGATGAACACTGAA. This encodes CSVGDRVMNTE. The full-length CDR3 reads as CSVGDRVMNTEAFF.

This clone appeared a few times. The sequence runs out 3 residues before the end of the CDR3; the remainder is reconstructed from the germline J gene. This sequence joins TRBV7-8 and TRBJ2-2, with 8 bases lining up with TRBD1. Trimming at V came to 10 bases and at J to 6 bases, leaving 10 bases not matched to a gene. The V gene's germline CDR1 is SGHVS and CDR2 FQNEAQ. The CDR3 covers 14 residues. The CDR3 loop reads CATDAGGVSGELFF. The CDR3 DNA, read in part, is TGTGCCACGGACGCAGGGGGCGTATCCGGGGAG.